These 3 T cell receptor beta chains originate from one sample sequenced in a study of T cells in women clearing cervical HPV infection. Profiling relied on immunoSEQ multiplex PCR, and the TCRdb table lists in-frame clones only, not all of them. This repertoire includes 20,000 or so clones. What was sequenced was blood buffy coat. The source of these receptors is a woman aged 18 to 75 with a cervical HPV16 infection that either progressed to CIN3+ or cleared (not recorded which).

A note on this clone: With the read ending 3 residues before the CDR3 end, the germline J gene is used to fill in that end. V usage is TRBV6-2 or TRBV6-3 and J usage is TRBJ1-5, with a tentative D call TRBD1 (6 bases). Between the trimmed V and J ends, which lost 6 bases and 5 bases, there was a span of 14 bases. The CDR3 covers 14 residues. CDR1 is MNHEY, CDR2 SVGEGT, per germline. The CDR3 reads CASSQGGKYQPQHF. CDR3 bases read: TGTGCCAGCAGCCAAGGGGGAAAGTATCAGCCC.

On this clone: The missing CDR3 end, 3 residues past where the read stops, is filled in from the germline J gene. The chain has TRBV10-1 and TRBJ2-4, with D perhaps matching TRBD2 (6 bases). CDR3 length: 14 residues. Trimming removed 0 bases from V and 5 bases from J, with 8 bases in between. CDR1 WNHNN and CDR2 SYGVQD come from the germline V gene (reference sequence). The sequenced CDR3 bases are TGCGCCAGCAGTGAGTCTGGGACTCAAAACATT. The encoded protein is CASSESGTQNI. The whole CDR3 sequence reads CASSESGTQNIQYF.

In regard to this clone: The read falls 3 residues short of the CDR3 end, and the missing part is taken from the germline J gene. Other nucleotide sequences from this sample produce the same CDR3. V usage is TRBV27 and J usage is TRBJ2-7; the match to TRBD1 covers 7 bases. CDR3 size: 13 residues. In germline, CDR1 is MNHEY, CDR2 SMNVEV (reference sequence). Trimming took 5 bases from V and 4 from J; bases not matched to a gene: 5. This CDR3 reads CASSLGQTYEQYF. CDR3 bases read: TGTGCCAGCAGTCTGGGACAGACTTACGAG.